These T cell receptor beta chains were read from a single sample in a study of cytomegalovirus exposure and HLA in healthy donors. The assay was immunoSEQ multiplex PCR, and TCRdb's table has in-frame clones only and misses some. This table holds around 130,000 clones, about 70% found once. The sample consisted of PBMCs. All receptors come from a middle-aged woman in good health and CMV-seropositive. Both conserved end residues are part of each CDR3. D genes are given only for firm matches. Clone size, where shown, is once, few, many, or a class for clones that have expanded.

size	D	J	V	DNA	CDR3
NA	TRBD1	TRBJ1-2	TRBV18	TGTGCCAGCTCACAGGGACAGGTTAACTATGGCTACACCTTC	CASSQGQVNYGYTF
few	NA	TRBJ1-4	TRBV27	TGTGCCAGCAGTTTATCGACCGTCAGGCTACCTGCAACTAATGAAAAACTGTTTTTT	CASSLSTVRLPATNEKLFF
NA	TRBD1	TRBJ2-7	TRBV2	TGTGCCAGCAGTGTGACCGGGACAGTTGCCGAGCAGTACTTC	CASSVTGTVAEQYF
NA	NA	TRBJ2-3	TRBV7-3	TGTGCCAGCAGCCCTGGAGGTAGAGATACGCAGTATTTT	CASSPGGRDTQYF
NA	NA	TRBJ2-1	TRBV7-3	TGTGCCAGCAGCCTAACGGGCGGGGAGAATGAGCAGTTCTTC	CASSLTGGENEQFF
NA	NA	TRBJ2-3	TRBV9	TGTGCCAGCAGCCCGTCGAGCACAGATACGCAGTATTTT	CASSPSSTDTQYF
NA	TRBD1	TRBJ2-2	TRBV12-5	TGTGCTAGTGGTTTCTTGTCCTCCGGGACAGGGGCCACCGGGGAGCTGTTTTTT	CASGFLSSGTGATGELFF
NA	NA	TRBJ1-3	TRBV28	TGTGCCAGCAGTTCCACGCCTAGCTCTGGAAACACCATATATTTT	CASSSTPSSGNTIYF
NA	TRBD2	TRBJ2-1	TRBV7-9	TGTGCCAGCAGCTTATATGCTAGCGGCTTATCTGGGCAGTTCTTC	CASSLYASGLSGQFF
NA	NA	TRBJ2-1	TRBV6-5	TGTGCCAGCAGTTATAGGGGGTTTTACAATGAGCAGTTCTTC	CASSYRGFYNEQFF
NA	NA	TRBJ2-7	TRBV7-2	TGTGCCAGCAGCTTTGGGCTGGCCGGGGGCGAGCAGTACTTC	CASSFGLAGGEQYF
NA	TRBD2	TRBJ2-5	TRBV6-5	TGTGCCAGCAGTTACTCGATAATCGGGAGGCCCGAGACCCAGTACTTC	CASSYSIIGRPETQYF
NA	TRBD1	TRBJ1-1	TRBV7-6	TGTGCCAGCAGCAGGGACAGCATGAACACTGAAGCTTTCTTT	CASSRDSMNTEAFF
NA	NA	TRBJ1-6	TRBV7-3	TGTGCCAGCAGCTCACAGGGATCCTATAATTCACCCCTCCACTTT	CASSSQGSYNSPLHF
few	NA	TRBJ1-5	TRBV4-2	TGTGCCAGCAGCCAAGGGAGCAGTAGCAATCAGCCCCAGCATTTT	CASSQGSSSNQPQHF
NA	TRBD2	TRBJ2-3	TRBV9	TGTGCCACATCAGCGGGGGGGATCACAGATACGCAGTATTTT	CATSAGGITDTQYF
few	NA	TRBJ2-1	TRBV6-6	TGTGCCAGCAGCCATAGCGCCAGCTCCTACAATGAGCAGTTCTTC	CASSHSASSYNEQFF
NA	NA	TRBJ1-1	TRBV29-1	TGCAGCGTTGTTCCAGGTGAAGCTTTCTTT	CSVVPGEAFF
NA	NA	TRBJ2-7	TRBV7-9	TGTGCCAGCAGCTTAGCGACGGAGGCAGGAGCCCCCTACGAGCAGTACTTC	CASSLATEAGAPYEQYF
NA	NA	TRBJ1-2	TRBV7-9	TGTGCCAGCAGCCTTACAGCTAACTATGGCTACACCTTC	CASSLTANYGYTF
NA	NA	TRBJ1-2	TRBV4-2	TGTGCCAGCAGCTTGGAGGGGTTCCCTAACTATGGCTACACCTTC	CASSLEGFPNYGYTF
NA	NA	TRBJ1-5	TRBV6-5	TGTGCCAGCAGTTCCCAGGGCAATCAGCCCCAGCATTTT	CASSSQGNQPQHF
NA	NA	TRBJ1-4	TRBV6-1	TGTGCCAGCAGAAAATCAGGCGTCGAAAAACTGTTTTTT	CASRKSGVEKLFF
NA	NA	TRBJ1-5	TRBV28	TGTGCCAGCAGTGCGGAACCCCAGCCCCAGCATTTT	CASSAEPQPQHF
NA	NA	TRBJ2-6	TRBV7-2	TGTGCCAGCAGCCCAGGGACTGGGGCCAACGTCCTGACTTTC	CASSPGTGANVLTF
few	NA	TRBJ2-3	TRBV5-4	TGTGCCAGCAGCTTGGACAGGGAAGATACGCAGTATTTT	CASSLDREDTQYF
NA	NA	TRBJ2-7	TRBV5-1	TGCGCCAGCAGCTTGGACAGAGGGCCCTCCTACGAGCAGTACTTC	CASSLDRGPSYEQYF
NA	TRBD1	TRBJ1-3	TRBV7-2	TGTGCCAGCAGCTGGGGACAGGGGAGTTCGGGAAACACCATATATTTT	CASSWGQGSSGNTIYF
once	NA	TRBJ1-6	TRBV4-3	TGCGCCAGCAGCCAAGATCGACAGTTTAATTCACCCCTCCACTTT	CASSQDRQFNSPLHF
NA	NA	TRBJ2-2	TRBV9	TGTGCCAGCAGCAAGGGACTCATTAACACCGGGGAGCTGTTTTTT	CASSKGLINTGELFF
NA	TRBD1	TRBJ1-2	TRBV10-3	TGTGCCATCAGCCAACTGGGACAGGGCCATAACAACTATGGCTACACCTTC	CAISQLGQGHNNYGYTF
NA	NA	TRBJ1-1	TRBV2	TGTGCCAGCACCCCGACAGGACCCCCCATTGGCACTGAAGCTTTCTTT	CASTPTGPPIGTEAFF
NA	NA	TRBJ1-5	TRBV10-3	TGTGCCATCAGTGACAGGGATATGAGCAATCAGCCCCAGCATTTT	CAISDRDMSNQPQHF